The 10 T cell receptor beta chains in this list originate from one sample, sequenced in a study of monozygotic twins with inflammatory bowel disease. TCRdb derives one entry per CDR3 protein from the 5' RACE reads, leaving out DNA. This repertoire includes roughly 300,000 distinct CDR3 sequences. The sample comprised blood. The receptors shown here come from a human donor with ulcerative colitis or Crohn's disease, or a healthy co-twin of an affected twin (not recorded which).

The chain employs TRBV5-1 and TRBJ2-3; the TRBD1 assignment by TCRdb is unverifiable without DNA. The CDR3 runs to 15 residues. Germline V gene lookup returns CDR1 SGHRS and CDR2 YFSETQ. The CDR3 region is CASSRGQTPTDTQYF.

The CDR3: CASSRAGVGDQPQHF. The chain couples TRBV6-1 to TRBJ1-5; TCRdb calls TRBD1, which cannot be checked without DNA. CDR1 and CDR2 (germline): MNHNS, SASEGT. The CDR3 contains 15 residues.

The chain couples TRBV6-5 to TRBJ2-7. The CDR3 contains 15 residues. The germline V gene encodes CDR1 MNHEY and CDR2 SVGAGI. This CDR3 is CASSYSGREGYEQYF.

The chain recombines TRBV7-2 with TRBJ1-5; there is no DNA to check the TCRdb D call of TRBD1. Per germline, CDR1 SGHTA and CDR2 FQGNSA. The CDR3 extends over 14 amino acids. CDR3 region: CASSLASGVQPQHF.

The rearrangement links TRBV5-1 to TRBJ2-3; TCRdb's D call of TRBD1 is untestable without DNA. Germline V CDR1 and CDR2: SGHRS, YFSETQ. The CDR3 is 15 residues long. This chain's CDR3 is CASSLRGYLGDTQYF.

The CDR3 spells CASSLSSRGSEAFF. V usage is TRBV12-3 or TRBV12-4 and J usage is TRBJ1-1; there is no DNA to check the TCRdb D call of TRBD1. This CDR3 spans 14 amino acids.

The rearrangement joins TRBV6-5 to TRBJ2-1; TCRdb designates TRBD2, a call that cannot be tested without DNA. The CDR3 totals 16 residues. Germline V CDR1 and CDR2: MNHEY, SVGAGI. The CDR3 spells CASSFGLASDYNEQFF.

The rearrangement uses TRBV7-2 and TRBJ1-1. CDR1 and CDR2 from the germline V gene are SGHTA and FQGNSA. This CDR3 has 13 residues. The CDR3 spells CASSLGPERVAFF.

This chain's CDR3 is CASSFGATNEKLFF. This chain connects TRBV5-1 to TRBJ1-4. This CDR3 comprises 14 residues. Germline V gene lookup returns CDR1 SGHRS and CDR2 YFSETQ.

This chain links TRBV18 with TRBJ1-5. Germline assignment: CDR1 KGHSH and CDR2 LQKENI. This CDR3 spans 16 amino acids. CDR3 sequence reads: CASSPSKGPYNQPQHF.